The text below deals with one T cell receptor (beta chain). This clonotype was observed a handful of times. Its antigen is currently not known. Base-call qualities are not available, and no considerably larger clone is one nucleotide away. This specimen comes from a study of T cells after yellow fever vaccination (dated by TCRdb to about 2019). Study-wide context: The SMART-Seq v4 Ultra Low Input RNA kit was used to prepare libraries from fractions with low cell numbers. To follow T-cell clones before and after primary and booster YFV17D yellow fever vaccination, bulk TCR alpha and beta repertoires were sequenced over time. Two healthy male donors, one aged 18 to 29 and one aged 30 to 39 years, were included in the cohort. Blood samples were taken at several timepoints before and after primary and secondary immunization, and bulk PBMC replicates and cell subsets were isolated. Overall study results and their limits: Computational filtering was required because FACS-sorted repertoires could contain abundant contaminating clonotypes from the bulk population. A small fraction of clonotypes showed up in both the CD4 and CD8 compartments, probably as a result of convergent recombination. After the booster, most clones that had expanded after primary vaccination were detected again (around 96% of CD4 and 88% of CD8), suggesting broad maintenance of memory. The secondary T-cell response was found to be weaker but faster than the primary response, with a peak reached on day 5 rather than on day 15. The study included only a couple of donors, which limits how far the findings can be generalized.

TCR cDNA was made using 5'RACE template switching, a step that added a universal primer site and unique molecular identifiers. cDNA synthesis was primed from both the TCR alpha and TCR beta constant segments. Two PCR steps were used to amplify libraries, with sample barcodes and sequencing adapters being added in the second step. Sequencing of libraries was done on Illumina HiSeq 2500 (2x100 bp) or NovaSeq (2x150 bp). Concerning the study's data processing: MIGEC was used to demultiplex reads and collapse the reads into UMI consensus sequences, and MiXCR was used for V(D)J alignment. Using edgeR on replicate PBMC samples, clonotypes were called vaccine-responding if FDR was below 0.01 and the log2 fold change was above 5 up to day 15. Bulk clonotypes were assigned CD4 or CD8 identity according to which sequenced CD4 or CD8 repertoire held them at higher abundance. TCRdb trimmed public reads at Q25 via fastp, called clones via MiXCR and kept in-frame beta chains. CDR3 protein sequences are deduplicated, and each keeps its most common genes and DNA. The V and J calls reflect TCRdb's pipeline rather than the authors' work. The sample contains under 300,000 distinct CDR3 sequences, 10% to 15% of them found a single time. 0.4% to 0.65% of the sample is held by the ten biggest clonotypes.

Spanning cysteine to phenylalanine, the CDR3 consists of 18 amino acids. CDR3 DNA only is kept here, 54 bases in frame from base 1. The meaning of the sample's treatment or condition label: live attenuated yellow fever vaccine strain. A standard Ficoll-Paque protocol was used to isolate PBMCs from peripheral blood. Dynabeads CD4 and CD8 positive selection kits were used to isolate CD4 and CD8 T-cell fractions. RNA was extracted with TriZol from bulk PBMCs, CD4 and CD8 fractions, and dextramer-positive and dextramer-negative fractions. The V gene is TRBV21-1 and the J gene is TRBJ2-2; the table assigns TRBD2, which was not confirmed against the DNA. TRBV21-1 is termed a pseudogene. The sample in question was CD4+ T cells sorted from PBMCs, obtained 45 days after the yellow fever booster vaccination. The receptor comes from a man aged 25 to 40 who received the YFV17D yellow fever vaccine. The bases are TGTGCCAGCAGCGAGTCTAGCGGGAGGCAAGCTGGGACCGGGGAGCTGTTTTTT. It is translated as CASSESSGRQAGTGELFF.